This T cell receptor (beta chain) comes out of a study of T cell responses to AZD1222 COVID-19 vaccine. About this clone: Antigen specificity is unknown.

General study results and limits: Donors, mostly white British, included more females; clonal diversity was possibly underestimated. At 160-218 and 743-854, vaccine-associated CD4 TCRs were dominant, and they spanned spike. Seropositivity was recorded at baseline in only a handful of AZD1222 recipients.

Assay: immunoSEQ multiplex PCR; the TCRdb copy retains only in-frame clones and omits some. The repertoire consists of over 85,000 clones, with about four fifths occurring once and the leading ten covering 3.5% to 5%. CDR1 and CDR2 (germline): SGHDT, YYEEEE. V trimming: 2 bases; J trimming: 1 base; junction bases outside the gene matches: 9. This CDR3 is built from 17 residues. The material sequenced was peripheral blood, taken on day 0 of AZD1222 vaccination. The V gene is TRBV5-6, the J gene TRBJ1-3; 7 nucleotides agree with TRBD1. The source of this sequence is an adult in good health. This CDR3 is CASSLVGQSVSGNTIYF. CDR3 bases: TGTGCCAGCAGCTTAGTGGGACAGAGTGTTTCTGGAAACACCATATATTTT.